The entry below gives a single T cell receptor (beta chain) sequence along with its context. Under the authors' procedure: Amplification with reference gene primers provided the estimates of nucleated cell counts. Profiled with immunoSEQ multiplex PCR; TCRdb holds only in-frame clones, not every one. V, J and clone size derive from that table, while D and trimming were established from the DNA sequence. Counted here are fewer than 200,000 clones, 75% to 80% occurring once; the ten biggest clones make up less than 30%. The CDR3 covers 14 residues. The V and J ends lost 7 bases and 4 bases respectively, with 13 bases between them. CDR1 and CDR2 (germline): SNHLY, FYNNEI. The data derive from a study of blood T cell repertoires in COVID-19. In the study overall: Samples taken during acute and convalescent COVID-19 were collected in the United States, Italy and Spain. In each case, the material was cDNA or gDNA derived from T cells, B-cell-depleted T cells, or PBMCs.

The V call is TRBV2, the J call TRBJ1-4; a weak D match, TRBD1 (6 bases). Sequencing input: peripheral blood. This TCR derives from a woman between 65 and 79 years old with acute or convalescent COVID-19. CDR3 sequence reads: CASTSQGLNEKLFF. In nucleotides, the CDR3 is TGTGCCAGCACATCACAGGGCCTTAATGAAAAACTGTTTTTT.